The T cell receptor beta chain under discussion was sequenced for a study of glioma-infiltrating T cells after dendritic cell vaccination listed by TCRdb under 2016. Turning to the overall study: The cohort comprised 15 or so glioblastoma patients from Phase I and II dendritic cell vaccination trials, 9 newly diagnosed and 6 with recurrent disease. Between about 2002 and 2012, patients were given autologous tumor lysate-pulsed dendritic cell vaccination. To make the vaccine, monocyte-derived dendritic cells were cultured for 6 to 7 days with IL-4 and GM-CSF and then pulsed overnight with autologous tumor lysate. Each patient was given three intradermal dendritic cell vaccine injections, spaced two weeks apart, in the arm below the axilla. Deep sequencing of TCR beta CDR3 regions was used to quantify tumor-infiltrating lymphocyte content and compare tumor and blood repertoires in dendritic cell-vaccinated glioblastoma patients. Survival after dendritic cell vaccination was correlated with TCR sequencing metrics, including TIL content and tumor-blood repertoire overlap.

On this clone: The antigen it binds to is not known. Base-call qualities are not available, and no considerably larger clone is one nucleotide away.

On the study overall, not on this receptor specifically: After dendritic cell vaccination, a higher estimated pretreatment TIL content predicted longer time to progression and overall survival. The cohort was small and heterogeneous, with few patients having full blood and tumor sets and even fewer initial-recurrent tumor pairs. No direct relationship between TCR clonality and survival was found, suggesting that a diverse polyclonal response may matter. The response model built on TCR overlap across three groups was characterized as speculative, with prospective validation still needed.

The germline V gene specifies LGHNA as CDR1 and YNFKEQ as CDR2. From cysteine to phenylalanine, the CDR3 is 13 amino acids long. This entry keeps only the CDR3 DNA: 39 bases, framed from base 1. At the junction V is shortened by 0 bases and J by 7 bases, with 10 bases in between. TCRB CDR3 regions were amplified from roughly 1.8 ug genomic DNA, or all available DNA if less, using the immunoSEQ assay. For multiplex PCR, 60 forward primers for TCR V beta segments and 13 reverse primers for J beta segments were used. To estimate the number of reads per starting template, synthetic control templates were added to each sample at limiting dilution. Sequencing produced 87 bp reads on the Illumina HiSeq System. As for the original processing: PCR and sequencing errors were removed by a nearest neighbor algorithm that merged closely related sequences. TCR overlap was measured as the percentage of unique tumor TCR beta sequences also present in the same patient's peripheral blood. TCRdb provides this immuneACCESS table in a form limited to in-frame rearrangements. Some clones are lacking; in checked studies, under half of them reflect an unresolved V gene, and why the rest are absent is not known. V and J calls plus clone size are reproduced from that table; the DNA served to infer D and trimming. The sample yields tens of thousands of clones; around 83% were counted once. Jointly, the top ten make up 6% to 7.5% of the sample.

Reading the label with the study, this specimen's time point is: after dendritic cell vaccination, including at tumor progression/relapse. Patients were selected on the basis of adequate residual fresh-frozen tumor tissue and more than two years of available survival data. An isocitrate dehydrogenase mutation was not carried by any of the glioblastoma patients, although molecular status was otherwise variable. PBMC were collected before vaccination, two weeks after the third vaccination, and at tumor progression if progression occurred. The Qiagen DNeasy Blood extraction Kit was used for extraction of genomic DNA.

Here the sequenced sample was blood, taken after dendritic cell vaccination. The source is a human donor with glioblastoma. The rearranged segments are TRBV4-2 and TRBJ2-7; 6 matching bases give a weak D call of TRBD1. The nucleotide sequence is TGTGCCAGCAGCCAAGATACCGGGACAGAGCAGTACTTC. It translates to CASSQDTGTEQYF.